This TCR beta chain was found in a study of T cells in localized non-small cell lung cancer. The CDR3 has 14 residues. V lost 3 bases and J lost 5; bases outside the gene matches: 3. Germline V lookup: CDR1 LNHDA, CDR2 SQIVND (reference sequence). Here immunoSEQ multiplex PCR was the method, and the copy in TCRdb shows in-frame clones only, minus some. Altogether around 64,000 clones are present, roughly 92% being singletons, with the ten largest covering around 20%. Whole-study results and caveats: A median about 54 of the top 100 tumor clones appeared in adjacent lung.

In regard to this clone: As yet, its antigen is unknown.

The sequence was obtained from a man aged 40 to 70 with stage I lung adenocarcinoma. Sample: peripheral blood, taken before any cancer treatment. This chain links TRBV19 with TRBJ2-3; TRBD2 matches at 9 bases. The CDR3, as DNA: TGTGCCAGTAGTATTGTAGCGGGAGAAGATACGCAGTATTTT. Translated: CASSIVAGEDTQYF.